This T cell receptor (beta chain) was found in a study of cytomegalovirus exposure and HLA in healthy donors. Study context: Earlier work reported about 110 million unique TCR beta sequences from some 170 million T cells. General study results and limits: The number of N-insertions in an Asian-associated ancestry cluster was reportedly below the 666-donor mean in a later analysis.

The PCR ran on 60 Vbeta and 13 Jbeta primers. Sequenced by immunoSEQ multiplex PCR; TCRdb stores in-frame clones only, minus some. Among about 140,000 clones listed, about 80% were seen once. In regard to this clone: Its target is unknown.

The specimen was PBMCs. The source of this sequence is a woman in her thirties or forties in good health and CMV-seronegative.

The CDR3 DNA is TGCGCCAGCAGCTGGCCTCCGGGACAGGGTTTGATCGGGGAGCTGTTTTTT. It specifies CASSWPPGQGLIGELFF. The chain combines TRBV5-1 with TRBJ2-2; TRBD1 matches 9 bases. Germline V gene sequence: CDR1 SGHRS, CDR2 YFSETQ. Germline trimming cut 3 bases from V and 7 bases from J; bases unmatched to any gene: 13. The CDR3 is made up of 17 amino acids.